One T cell receptor beta chain is described in this entry. Antigen unknown. Preparation of the TCRbeta library involved a method that used unique molecular identifiers. MiXCR, applied by TCRdb to the PCR reads, yields one record per CDR3 protein. Of about 980,000 distinct CDR3 sequences in the sample, 25% to 30% are singletons; the top ten hold about 28%. The sample belongs to a study of T-cell reconstitution after alpha-beta-depleted transplantation in children. Germline loops: CDR1 MGHRA, CDR2 YSYEKL. The CDR3 has 15 amino acids. V dropped 5 bases and J dropped 3 bases, with 16 bases sitting between them. The study's findings and limits: Surviving thymic progenitors and recipient T cells were the source of high TCRbeta diversity at day 60 in some patients. T cells produced anew were the main source of T-cell counts and diversity one year after transplant. The origin of alpha-beta T cells about two months after transplant was reportedly several hundred expanded graft clones.

The source material was PBMCs, mostly from graft donor cells, sampled 360 days after TCRalphabeta/CD19-depleted stem cell transplant. This TCR derives from a boy in the first two years of life who had a stem cell transplant for SCID, so the T cells may come from the graft donor. The chain carries TRBV4-1 and TRBJ1-1, with D possibly being TRBD1 (5 bases). The CDR3 loop is CASSKQVRGDTEAFF. DNA of the CDR3: TGCGCCAGCAGCAAACAGGTGCGGGGGGACACTGAAGCTTTCTTT.